The 26 T cell receptor beta chains below all came from one sample that was sequenced in a study of T cells in Graves' hyperthyroidism and ophthalmopathy. Amplified TCR beta CDR3 regions derived from RNA transcripts. With the HTBI primer set, the TCR CDR3 went through a first round of RT-PCR. Using its own MiXCR run on the multiplex PCR reads, TCRdb lists one record per CDR3 protein. Among 650,000 to 800,000 distinct CDR3 sequences listed, about 45% were seen once. Material: peripheral blood or thyroid tissue (not recorded which). These receptors came from an adult man with Graves' disease, either hyperthyroidism or ophthalmopathy (not recorded which).

This chain joins TRBV29-1 and TRBJ2-2; weak D call: TRBD1 (5 bases). V lost 6 bases and J lost 5, with 19 bases in between. Germline V gene lookup returns CDR1 SQVTM and CDR2 ANQGSEA. The CDR3 is made up of 15 amino acids. The CDR3 region is CSVLPQGSGTGELFF. The CDR3 DNA follows: TGCAGCGTCTTACCTCAGGGCTCAGGAACCGGGGAGCTGTTTTTT.

In its sample, this clonotype was seen many times. The V gene is TRBV29-1, the J gene TRBJ1-5, with D perhaps matching TRBD1 (5 bases). The CDR3 totals 13 residues. V lost 4 bases and J lost 7, with 14 bases in between. Germline V gene sequence: CDR1 SQVTM, CDR2 ANQGSEA. CDR3 sequence: CSVVTGPGQPQHF. The CDR3 DNA is TGCAGCGTTGTAACGGGACCAGGACAGCCCCAGCATTTT.

This clonotype has a handful of counts. This chain joins TRBV12-3 or TRBV12-4 and TRBJ1-5, with D unresolved. This CDR3 spans 15 amino acids. V gave up 4 bases and J gave up 0 bases, with 10 bases separating them. CDR3 sequence reads: CASSSRAYSNQPQHF. The CDR3 bases are TGTGCCAGCAGTTCTCGGGCGTATAGCAATCAGCCCCAGCATTTT.

In its sample, this clonotype was seen many times. The rearrangement joins TRBV29-1 to TRBJ1-2; 8 positions match TRBD1. V trimming: 2 bases; J trimming: 4 bases; junction bases outside the gene matches: 3. The CDR3 sequence is 13 residues long. Germline V lookup: CDR1 SQVTM, CDR2 ANQGSEA. CDR3 protein: CSVEFQGAYGYTF. CDR3 nucleotides: TGCAGCGTTGAATTCCAGGGGGCCTATGGCTACACCTTC.

This clonotype has ten or more counts. The chain carries TRBV7-9 and TRBJ1-6; D not certain. The CDR3 is made up of 15 amino acids. V was shortened by 5 bases and J by 0 bases, with 8 bases between the two germline ends. Germline assignment: CDR1 SEHNR and CDR2 FQNEAQ (reference sequence). Here the CDR3 reads CASSQGSSYNSPLHF. CDR3 bases: TGTGCCAGCAGCCAAGGGAGCTCCTATAATTCACCCCTCCACTTT.

The sample holds many counts of this clonotype. The genes are TRBV5-5 and TRBJ1-1; D unresolved. The CDR3 totals 14 residues. The V and J ends lost 0 bases and 1 base respectively, with 7 bases between them. Germline V CDR1 and CDR2: SGHKS, YYEKEE (reference sequence). The CDR3 nucleotides read TGTGCCAGCAGCTTGGCTCAATGGAACACTGAAGCTTTCTTT. This encodes CASSLAQWNTEAFF.

The chain links TRBV12-3 or TRBV12-4 to TRBJ2-5; tentative D call: TRBD1 (5 bases). V gave up 1 base and J gave up 4 bases, with 13 bases separating them. There are 15 residues in the CDR3. The CDR3 sequence: CASSLGGPDRETQYF. As DNA, the CDR3 is TGTGCCAGCAGTTTAGGGGGCCCTGACCGAGAGACCCAGTACTTC.

CDR3 sequence (DNA): TGTGCCAGCAGCGTAGCGGGGGGCCGCGCCTATGGCTACACCTTC. Protein: CASSVAGGRAYGYTF. J is TRBJ1-2 and V is TRBV9, with D maybe TRBD1 (6 bases). The CDR3 has 15 amino acids. Germline V gene sequence: CDR1 SGDLS, CDR2 YYNGEE. The germline V and J ends were trimmed by 0 bases and 4 bases, with 13 bases remaining between them.

In its sample, this clonotype was seen a few times. The J gene is TRBJ1-5, the V gene TRBV28, with 11 bases identical to TRBD1. The CDR3 has 16 residues. Germline CDR1 is MDHEN and CDR2 is SYDVKM. V shed 5 bases and J 6 bases; nucleotides not matched to a gene: 9. The CDR3 here is CASSPGTGGSGQPQHF. For the CDR3, the DNA is TGTGCCAGCAGTCCAGGGACAGGGGGATCAGGTCAGCCCCAGCATTTT.

A remark on this clonotype: This may come from a read error, since a much larger clone is one base off. The V call is TRBV7-8, the J call TRBJ1-4; D not certain. Trimming pared 4 bases from V and 8 bases from J, leaving 14 bases between. This CDR3 region has 14 residues. Germline V gives CDR1 SGHVS, CDR2 FQNEAQ. In DNA, the CDR3 is TGTGCCAGCAGCTCAGTAGCGGGAATAGAAAAACTGTTTTTT. This encodes CASSSVAGIEKLFF.

This sequence joins TRBV3-1 and TRBJ1-5; 10 bases agree with TRBD1. The CDR3 has 15 amino acids. With 1 base clipped from V and 7 bases from J, the junction kept 4 bases outside the gene matches. Germline V gives CDR1 LGHDT, CDR2 YNNKEL (reference sequence). The CDR3 loop reads CASSQGRDRGQPQHF. CDR3 in DNA: TGTGCCAGCAGCCAAGGGAGGGACAGGGGACAGCCCCAGCATTTT.

The chain employs TRBV19 and TRBJ2-2; no clear D gene. Trimming took off 2 bases at V and 2 bases at J, with 6 bases between the two ends. CDR1 is LNHDA and CDR2 is SQIVND in the germline V gene (reference sequence). This CDR3 is built from 14 residues. The CDR3: CASSIRANTGELFF. The CDR3 DNA is TGTGCCAGTAGTATACGAGCCAACACCGGGGAGCTGTTTTTT.

The chain combines TRBV10-3 with TRBJ1-4; D is unresolved. The V end was cut by 6 bases, the J end by 0 bases, with 11 bases between. Per germline, CDR1 ENHRY and CDR2 SYGVKD. The CDR3 length is 15 residues. CDR3 region: CAISKYGATNEKLFF. CDR3 coding DNA: TGTGCCATCAGCAAATACGGTGCAACTAATGAAAAACTGTTTTTT.

This clonotype was found a few times. V is TRBV2 and J is TRBJ1-1, with D maybe TRBD1 (6 bases). V dropped 0 bases and J dropped 2 bases, with 13 bases sitting between them. Germline loops: CDR1 SNHLY, CDR2 FYNNEI. The CDR3 runs 16 residues. DNA of the CDR3: TGTGCCAGCAGTGAAGCGCGGAACAGGGTCAACACTGAAGCTTTCTTT. It is translated as CASSEARNRVNTEAFF.

This chain uses TRBV2 with TRBJ1-1; a weak D match, TRBD1 (5 bases). Per the germline V gene, CDR1 is SNHLY and CDR2 is FYNNEI. CDR3 size: 15 residues. The V gene lost 6 bases and the J gene lost 1 base, with 15 bases spanning the gap. The CDR3 here is CASSGIGRENTEAFF. CDR3 in DNA: TGTGCCAGCAGCGGGATTGGCAGGGAGAACACTGAAGCTTTCTTT.

The genes are TRBV20-1 and TRBJ1-3, with a tentative D call TRBD1 (6 bases). Germline values: CDR1 DFQATT, CDR2 SNEGSKA (reference sequence). Deletions cut 1 base from V and 4 bases from J, with 11 bases between. The CDR3 is made up of 14 amino acids. CDR3 loop: CSARAQGIGNTIYF. The CDR3 bases are TGCAGTGCTAGAGCCCAGGGGATCGGAAACACCATATATTTT.

This chain connects TRBV25-1 to TRBJ1-6; the match to TRBD1 covers 7 bases. Unmatched junction bases numbered 9, after V lost 2 bases and J lost 5 bases. This CDR3 is built from 17 residues. Germline V gene data show CDR1 as MGHDK and CDR2 as SYGVNS. CDR3: CASSERWGTADNSPLHF. DNA for the CDR3: TGTGCCAGCAGTGAAAGGTGGGGGACAGCAGATAATTCACCCCTCCACTTT.

The V and J genes are TRBV14 and TRBJ1-4, with D unclear. V lost 1 base to trimming and J lost 10 bases, with 19 bases between them. This CDR3 is 16 amino acids long. The germline V gene has CDR1 SGHDN and CDR2 FVKESK. The CDR3 loop reads CASSQAGEAVSGKLFF. CDR3 nucleotides: TGTGCCAGCAGCCAAGCGGGAGAGGCTGTGTCCGGAAAACTGTTTTTT.

This clonotype was recorded once. The junction departs from germline at one end; a sequencing error may be responsible. The chain uses TRBV6-1 and TRBJ1-1, with a possible D match to TRBD1 (6 bases). Germline values: CDR1 MNHNS, CDR2 SASEGT. This CDR3 has 13 amino acids. The CDR3 loop is CASSEATGTEALF. In nucleotides, the CDR3 is TGTGCCAGCAGTGAGGCGACAGGCACTGAAGCTCTCTTT.

The chain joins TRBV6-5 to TRBJ1-5; no reliable D call. Trimming shortened V by 2 bases and J by 8 bases, and 7 bases separated the two germline ends. CDR1 and CDR2 (germline): MNHEY, SVGAGI. This CDR3 region has 12 residues. The CDR3 nucleotides are TGTGCCAGCAGTTACGTCGGGGAGCCCCAGCATTTT. Translated, it gives CASSYVGEPQHF.

A few counts support this clonotype. The chain combines TRBV7-8 with TRBJ2-7, with D tentatively TRBD2 (6 bases). CDR1 is SGHVS and CDR2 is FQNEAQ in the germline V gene. Trimming took off 0 bases at V and 1 base at J, with 16 bases between the two ends. The CDR3 sequence is 17 residues long. CDR3 in DNA: TGTGCCAGCAGCTTAGCGGGGGGACCGACTCTTTCCTACGAGCAGTACTTC. Its protein product is CASSLAGGPTLSYEQYF.

This clonotype was counted many times. The rearrangement links TRBV10-3 to TRBJ1-6, with 9 bases identical to TRBD1. The V and J ends lost 10 bases and 5 bases, in that order; junction bases with no gene match: 3. The CDR3 is 13 amino acids. Per germline, CDR1 ENHRY and CDR2 SYGVKD. This CDR3 is CANRDRDNSPLHF. CDR3 nucleotide sequence: TGTGCCAACCGGGACAGGGATAATTCACCCCTCCACTTT.

This clonotype was observed many times. The chain joins TRBV19 to TRBJ1-5; 8 bases map to TRBD1. Germline V gene data show CDR1 as LNHDA and CDR2 as SQIVND (reference sequence). This CDR3 is built from 14 residues. V trimming: 7 bases; J trimming: 2 bases; junction bases outside the gene matches: 4. The CDR3 here is CASNTGGGNQPQHF. The CDR3 region has the DNA TGTGCCAGTAATACAGGGGGAGGCAATCAGCCCCAGCATTTT.

The rearrangement links TRBV24-1 to TRBJ1-5, with a weak D call TRBD1 (5 bases). The germline CDR1 and CDR2 sequences are KGHDR and SFDVKD. This CDR3 spans 14 amino acids. V was cut by 7 bases and J by 4 bases, with 13 bases left in between. The CDR3 region has the DNA TGTGCCACCAGCGAAGGGGTTGGGAATCAGCCCCAGCATTTT. Translating gives CATSEGVGNQPQHF.

The chain employs TRBV6-2 or TRBV6-3 and TRBJ1-1; TRBD1 agrees at 7 bases. CDR3 size: 14 residues. Germline V gene lookup returns CDR1 MNHEY and CDR2 SVGEGT. J lost 4 bases, V lost 2 bases, and 4 bases had no gene match. The CDR3 is CASSYRGRSTEAFF. In nucleotides, the CDR3 is TGTGCCAGCAGTTACAGGGGGCGCAGCACTGAAGCTTTCTTT.

The chain links TRBV5-1 to TRBJ1-4, with TRBD1 matching over 7 bases. Germline V gene sequence: CDR1 SGHRS, CDR2 YFSETQ. The CDR3 sequence is 15 residues long. The J segment lost 0 bases and the V segment lost 7 bases, leaving 6 bases of the junction unmatched. Written as DNA, the CDR3 is TGCGCCAGCGCCCACCAGGGGGCAACTAATGAAAAACTGTTTTTT. This gives the protein CASAHQGATNEKLFF.